This T cell receptor (beta chain) emerged from a study of cytomegalovirus exposure and HLA in healthy donors. Study results and limitations: A later examination showed that TCR association rates differed by HLA locus, with DRB1 most and HLA-C fewest.

A remark on this clone: Its antigen remains unidentified.

The CDR3 spans 15 residues. Germline V gives CDR1 SGHVS, CDR2 FQNEAQ. The V and J ends lost 4 bases and 0 bases, in that order; junction bases with no gene match: 3. Both 60 Vbeta primers and 13 Jbeta primers went into the PCR. Repertoires were generated with immunoSEQ multiplex PCR, while TCRdb's copy carries only in-frame clones and drops some. The sample yields approximately 150,000 clones, under 90% seen once. This sequence joins TRBV7-8 and TRBJ2-3; 8 bases are shared with TRBD2. Sequenced sample: PBMCs. The clonotype was recovered from a boy aged 2 to 10 in good health and CMV-seronegative. For the CDR3, the DNA is TGTGCCAGCAGCTGGACTAGCACTAGCACAGATACGCAGTATTTT. It encodes CASSWTSTSTDTQYF.